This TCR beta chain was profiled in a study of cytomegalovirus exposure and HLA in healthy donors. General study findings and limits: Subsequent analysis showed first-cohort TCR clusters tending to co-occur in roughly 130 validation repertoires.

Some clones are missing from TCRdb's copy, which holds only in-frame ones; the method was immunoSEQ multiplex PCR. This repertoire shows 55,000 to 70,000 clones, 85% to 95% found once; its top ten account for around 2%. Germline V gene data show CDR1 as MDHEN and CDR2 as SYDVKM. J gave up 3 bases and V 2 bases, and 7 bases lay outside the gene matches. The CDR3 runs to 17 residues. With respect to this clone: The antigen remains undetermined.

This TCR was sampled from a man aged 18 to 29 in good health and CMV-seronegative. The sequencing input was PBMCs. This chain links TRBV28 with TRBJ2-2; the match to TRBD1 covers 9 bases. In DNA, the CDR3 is TGTGCCAGCAGTTTACAAACACAGGGGGCGCACACCGGGGAGCTGTTTTTT. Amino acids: CASSLQTQGAHTGELFF. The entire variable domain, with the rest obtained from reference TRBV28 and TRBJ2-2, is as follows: DVKVTQSSRYLVKRTGEKVFLECVQDMDHENMFWYRQDPGLGLRLIYFSYDVKMKEKGDIPEGYSVSREKKERFSLILESASTNQTSMYLCASSLQTQGAHTGELFFGEGSRLTVL.